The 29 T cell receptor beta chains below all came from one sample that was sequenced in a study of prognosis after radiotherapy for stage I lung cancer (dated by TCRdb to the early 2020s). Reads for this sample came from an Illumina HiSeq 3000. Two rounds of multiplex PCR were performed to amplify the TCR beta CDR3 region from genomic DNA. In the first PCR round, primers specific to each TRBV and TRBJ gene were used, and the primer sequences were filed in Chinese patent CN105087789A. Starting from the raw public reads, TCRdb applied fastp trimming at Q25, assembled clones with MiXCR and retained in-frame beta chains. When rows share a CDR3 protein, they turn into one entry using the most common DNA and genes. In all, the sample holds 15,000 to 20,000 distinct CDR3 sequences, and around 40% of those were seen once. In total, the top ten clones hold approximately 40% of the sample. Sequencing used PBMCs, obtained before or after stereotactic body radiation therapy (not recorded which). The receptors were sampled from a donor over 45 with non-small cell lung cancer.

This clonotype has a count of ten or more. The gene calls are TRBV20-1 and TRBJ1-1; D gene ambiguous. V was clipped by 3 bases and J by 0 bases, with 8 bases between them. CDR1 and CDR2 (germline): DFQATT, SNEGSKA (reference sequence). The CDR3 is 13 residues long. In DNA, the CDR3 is TGCAGTGCTAGTCTCACAGTGAACACTGAAGCTTTCTTT. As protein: CSASLTVNTEAFF.

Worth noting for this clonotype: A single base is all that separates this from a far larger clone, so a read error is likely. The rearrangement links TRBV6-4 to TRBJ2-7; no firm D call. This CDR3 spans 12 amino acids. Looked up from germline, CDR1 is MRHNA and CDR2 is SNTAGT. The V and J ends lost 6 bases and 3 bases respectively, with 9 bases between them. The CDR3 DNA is TGTGCCAGCAGAAGGTACAACTACGAGCAGTACTTC. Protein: CASRRYNYEQYF.

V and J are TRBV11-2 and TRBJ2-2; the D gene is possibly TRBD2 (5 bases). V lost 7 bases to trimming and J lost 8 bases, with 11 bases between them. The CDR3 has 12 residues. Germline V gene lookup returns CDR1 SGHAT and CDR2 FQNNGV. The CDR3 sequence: CASTITGGELFF. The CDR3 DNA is TGTGCCAGCACCATAACGGGGGGGGAGCTGTTTTTT.

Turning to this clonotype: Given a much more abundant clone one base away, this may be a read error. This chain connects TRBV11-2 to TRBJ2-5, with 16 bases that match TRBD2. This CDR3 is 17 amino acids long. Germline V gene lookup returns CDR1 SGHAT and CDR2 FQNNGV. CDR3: CANSQGLAGGFQETQYF. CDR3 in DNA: TGTGCCAACAGCCAGGGACTAGCGGGGGGGTTCCAAGAGACCCAGTACTTC.

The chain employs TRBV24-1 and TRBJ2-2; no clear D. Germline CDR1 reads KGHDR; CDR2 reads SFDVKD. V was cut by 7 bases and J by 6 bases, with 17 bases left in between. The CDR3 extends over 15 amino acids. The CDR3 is CATSGSSGMAGELFF. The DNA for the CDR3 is TGTGCCACCAGCGGCAGCTCTGGGATGGCCGGGGAGCTGTTTTTT.

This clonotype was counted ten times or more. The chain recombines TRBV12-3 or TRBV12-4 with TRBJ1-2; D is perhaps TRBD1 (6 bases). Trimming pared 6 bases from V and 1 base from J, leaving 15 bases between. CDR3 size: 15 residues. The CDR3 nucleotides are TGTGCCAGCAGCCTCTTGTGGACAGATAACTATGGCTACACCTTC. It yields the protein CASSLLWTDNYGYTF.

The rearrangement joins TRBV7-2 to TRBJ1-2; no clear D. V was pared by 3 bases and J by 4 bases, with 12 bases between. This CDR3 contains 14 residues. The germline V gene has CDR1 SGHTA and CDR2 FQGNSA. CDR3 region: CASSLGMGSYGYTF. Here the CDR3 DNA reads TGTGCCAGCAGCTTGGGAATGGGAAGCTATGGCTACACCTTC.

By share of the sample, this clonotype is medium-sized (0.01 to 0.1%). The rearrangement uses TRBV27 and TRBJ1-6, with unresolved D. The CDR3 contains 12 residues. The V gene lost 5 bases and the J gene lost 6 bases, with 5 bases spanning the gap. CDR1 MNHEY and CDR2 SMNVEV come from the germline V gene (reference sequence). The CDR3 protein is CASSKINSPLHF. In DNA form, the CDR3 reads TGTGCCAGCAGTAAAATTAATTCACCCCTCCACTTT.

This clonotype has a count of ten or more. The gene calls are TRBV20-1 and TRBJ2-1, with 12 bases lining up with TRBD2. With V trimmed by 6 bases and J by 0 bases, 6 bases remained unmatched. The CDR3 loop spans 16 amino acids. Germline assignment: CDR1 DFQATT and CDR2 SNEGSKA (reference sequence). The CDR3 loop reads CSAVSSGGDSYNEQFF. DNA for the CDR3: TGCAGTGCAGTATCTAGCGGGGGGGACTCCTACAATGAGCAGTTCTTC.

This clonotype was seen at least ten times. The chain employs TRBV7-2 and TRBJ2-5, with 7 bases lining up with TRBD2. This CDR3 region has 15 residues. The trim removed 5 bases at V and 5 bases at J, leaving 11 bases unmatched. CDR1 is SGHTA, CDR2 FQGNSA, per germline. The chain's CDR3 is CASSRGGGSFETQYF. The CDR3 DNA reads TGTGCCAGCAGCAGGGGCGGCGGGAGTTTTGAGACCCAGTACTTC.

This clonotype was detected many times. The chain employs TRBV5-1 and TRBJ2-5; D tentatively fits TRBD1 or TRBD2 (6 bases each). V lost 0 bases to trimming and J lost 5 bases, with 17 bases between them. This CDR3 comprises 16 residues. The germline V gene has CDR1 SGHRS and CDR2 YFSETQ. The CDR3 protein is CASSLGASTGGETQYF. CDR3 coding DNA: TGCGCCAGCAGCTTGGGGGCGTCGACAGGAGGGGAGACCCAGTACTTC. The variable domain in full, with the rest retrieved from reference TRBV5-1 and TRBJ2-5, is KAGVTQTPRYLIKTRGQQVTLSCSPISGHRSVSWYQQTPGQGLQFLFEYFSETQRNKGNFPGRFSGRQFSNSRSEMNVSTLELGDSALYLCASSLGASTGGETQYFGPGTRLLVL.

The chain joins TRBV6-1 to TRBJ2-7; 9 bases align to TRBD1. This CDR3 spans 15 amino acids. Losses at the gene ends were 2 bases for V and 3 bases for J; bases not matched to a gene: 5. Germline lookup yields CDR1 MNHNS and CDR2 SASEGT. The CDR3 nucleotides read TGTGCCAGCAGTGAACTGTGGGGACAGGGCTACGAGCAGTACTTC. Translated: CASSELWGQGYEQYF.

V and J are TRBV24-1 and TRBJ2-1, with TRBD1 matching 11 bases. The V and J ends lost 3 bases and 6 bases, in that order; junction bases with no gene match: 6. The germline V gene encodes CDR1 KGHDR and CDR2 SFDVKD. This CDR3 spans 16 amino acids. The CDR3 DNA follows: TGTGCCACCAGTGATCTTGGACAGGGGGCGATCAATGAGCAGTTCTTC. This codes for CATSDLGQGAINEQFF.

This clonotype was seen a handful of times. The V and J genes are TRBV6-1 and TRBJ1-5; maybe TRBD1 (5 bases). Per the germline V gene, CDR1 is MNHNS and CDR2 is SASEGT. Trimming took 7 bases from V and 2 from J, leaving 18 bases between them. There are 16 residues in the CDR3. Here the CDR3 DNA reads TGTGCCAGCACGCTTCGATGGGGGGGTGGCAATCAGCCCCAGCATTTT. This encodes CASTLRWGGGNQPQHF.

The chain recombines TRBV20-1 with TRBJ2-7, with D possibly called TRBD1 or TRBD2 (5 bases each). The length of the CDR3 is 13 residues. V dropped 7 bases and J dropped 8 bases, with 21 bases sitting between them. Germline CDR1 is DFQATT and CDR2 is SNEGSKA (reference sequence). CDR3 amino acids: CSVSEVRGGKQYF. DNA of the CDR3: TGCAGTGTCAGTGAGGTGAGGGGTGGCAAGCAGTACTTC.

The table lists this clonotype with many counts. The CDR3 sequence is CASSWDLHRGRETQYF. The CDR3 coding sequence is TGTGCCAGCAGCTGGGACCTTCACAGGGGCCGAGAGACCCAGTACTTC. The V call is TRBV7-9, the J call TRBJ2-5, with 7 bases aligning to TRBD1. Losses at the gene ends were 4 bases for V and 4 bases for J; bases not matched to a gene: 12. There are 16 residues in the CDR3. The germline V gene encodes CDR1 SEHNR and CDR2 FQNEAQ (reference sequence).

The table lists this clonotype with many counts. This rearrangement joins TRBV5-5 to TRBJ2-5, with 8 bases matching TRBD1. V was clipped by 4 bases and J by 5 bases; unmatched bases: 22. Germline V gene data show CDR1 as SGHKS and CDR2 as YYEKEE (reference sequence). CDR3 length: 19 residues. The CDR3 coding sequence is TGTGCCAGCAGCAATCCCACGGGGGCAGGGGGCGAGAAAAAGGAGACCCAGTACTTC. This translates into CASSNPTGAGGEKKETQYF.

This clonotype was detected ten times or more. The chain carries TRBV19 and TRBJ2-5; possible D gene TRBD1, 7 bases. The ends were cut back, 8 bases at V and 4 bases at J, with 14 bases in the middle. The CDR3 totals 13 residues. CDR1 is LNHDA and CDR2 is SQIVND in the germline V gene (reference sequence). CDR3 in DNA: TGTGCCAGTGAGGAGGGGGCGGGAGAGACCCAGTACTTC. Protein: CASEEGAGETQYF.

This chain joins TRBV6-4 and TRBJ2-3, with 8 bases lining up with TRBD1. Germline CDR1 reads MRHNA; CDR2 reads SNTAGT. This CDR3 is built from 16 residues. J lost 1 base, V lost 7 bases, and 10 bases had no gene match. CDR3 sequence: CASISQGAQGTDTQYF. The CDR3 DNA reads TGTGCCAGCATCAGCCAGGGGGCGCAAGGCACAGATACGCAGTATTTT.

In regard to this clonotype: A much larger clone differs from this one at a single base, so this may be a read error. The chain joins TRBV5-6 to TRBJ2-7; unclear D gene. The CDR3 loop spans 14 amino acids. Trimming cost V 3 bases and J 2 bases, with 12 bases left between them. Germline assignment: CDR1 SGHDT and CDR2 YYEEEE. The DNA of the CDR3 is TGTGCCAGCAGCTACGGAGTGCAGACCTACGAGCAGTACTTC. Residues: CASSYGVQTYEQYF. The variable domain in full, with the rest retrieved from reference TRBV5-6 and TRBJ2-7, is DAGVTQSPTHLIKTRGQQVTLRCSPKSGHDTVSWYQQALGQGPQFIFQYYEEEERQRGNFPDRFSGHQFPNYSSELNVNALLLGDSALYLCASSYGVQTYEQYFGPGTRLTVT.

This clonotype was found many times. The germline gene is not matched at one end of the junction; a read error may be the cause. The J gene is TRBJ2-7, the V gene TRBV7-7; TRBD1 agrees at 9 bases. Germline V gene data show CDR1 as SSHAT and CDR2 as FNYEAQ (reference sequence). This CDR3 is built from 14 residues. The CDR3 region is CASSPGTGPYEQYF. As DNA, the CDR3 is TGTGCTAGCAGCCCCGGGACAGGGCCCTACGAGCAGTACTTC.

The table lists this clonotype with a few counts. The chain's CDR3 is CASSPPAVPGLAGREQFF. The CDR3 DNA reads as TGTGCCAGCTCACCACCCGCCGTCCCGGGACTAGCGGGGCGAGAGCAGTTCTTC. The rearrangement uses TRBV18 and TRBJ2-1; 13 bases match TRBD2. The CDR3 length is 18 residues. CDR1 is KGHSH, CDR2 LQKENI, per germline. The trim removed 0 bases at V and 10 bases at J, leaving 12 bases unmatched.

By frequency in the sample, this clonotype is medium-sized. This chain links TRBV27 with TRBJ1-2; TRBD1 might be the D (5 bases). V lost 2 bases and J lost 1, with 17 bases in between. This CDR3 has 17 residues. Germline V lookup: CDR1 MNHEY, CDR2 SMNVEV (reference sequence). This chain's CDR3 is CASSLRGTTADNYGYTF. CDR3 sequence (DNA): TGTGCCAGCAGTTTACGAGGCACGACAGCCGATAACTATGGCTACACCTTC.

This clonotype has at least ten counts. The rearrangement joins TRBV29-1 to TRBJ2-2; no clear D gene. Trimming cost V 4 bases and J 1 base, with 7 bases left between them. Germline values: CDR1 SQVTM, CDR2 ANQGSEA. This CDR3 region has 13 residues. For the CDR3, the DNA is TGCAGCGTTGCTGTTCAGAACACCGGGGAGCTGTTTTTT. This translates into CSVAVQNTGELFF.

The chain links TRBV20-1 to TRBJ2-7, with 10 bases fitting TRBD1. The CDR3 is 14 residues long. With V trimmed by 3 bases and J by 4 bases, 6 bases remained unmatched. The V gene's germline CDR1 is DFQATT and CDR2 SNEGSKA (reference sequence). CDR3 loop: CSASGQGEKYEQYF. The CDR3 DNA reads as TGCAGTGCTAGTGGACAGGGGGAGAAGTACGAGCAGTACTTC.

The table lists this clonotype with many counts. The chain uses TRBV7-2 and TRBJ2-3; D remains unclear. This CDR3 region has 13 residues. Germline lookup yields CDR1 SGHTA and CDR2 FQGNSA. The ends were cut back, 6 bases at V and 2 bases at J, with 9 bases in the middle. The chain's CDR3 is CASRTGSTDTQYF. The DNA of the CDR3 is TGTGCCAGCAGAACTGGTTCCACAGATACGCAGTATTTT. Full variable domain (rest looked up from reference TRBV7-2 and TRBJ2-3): GAGVSQSPSNKVTEKGKDVELRCDPISGHTALYWYRQSLGQGLEFLIYFQGNSAPDKSGLPSDRFSAERTGGSVSTLTIQRTQQEDSAVYLCASRTGSTDTQYFGPGTRLTVL.

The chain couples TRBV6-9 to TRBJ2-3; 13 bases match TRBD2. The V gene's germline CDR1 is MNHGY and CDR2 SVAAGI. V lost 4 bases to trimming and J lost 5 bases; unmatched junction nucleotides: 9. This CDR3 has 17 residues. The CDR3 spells CASSSRTSGSVRDTQYF. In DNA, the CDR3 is TGTGCCAGCAGTTCGCGGACTAGCGGGAGTGTCCGAGATACGCAGTATTTT.

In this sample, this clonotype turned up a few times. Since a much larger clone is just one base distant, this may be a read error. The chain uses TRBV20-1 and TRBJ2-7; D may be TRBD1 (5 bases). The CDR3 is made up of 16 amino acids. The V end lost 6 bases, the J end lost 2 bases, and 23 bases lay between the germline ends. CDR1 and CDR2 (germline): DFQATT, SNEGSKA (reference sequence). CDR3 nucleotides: TGCAGTGCCCATCACTCCTGGCTAAGGGGCACCTACGAGCAGTACTTC. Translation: CSAHHSWLRGTYEQYF.

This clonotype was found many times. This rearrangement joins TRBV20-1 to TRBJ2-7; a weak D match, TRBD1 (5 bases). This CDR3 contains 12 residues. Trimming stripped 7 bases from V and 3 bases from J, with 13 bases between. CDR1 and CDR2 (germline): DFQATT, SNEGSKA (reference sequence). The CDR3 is CSGTLGRYEQYF. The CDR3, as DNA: TGCAGTGGGACCTTGGGGCGCTACGAGCAGTACTTC.